The entry below gives a single T cell receptor beta chain sequence along with its context. These data come from a study of cytomegalovirus exposure and HLA in healthy donors. It was with 60 Vbeta and 13 Jbeta primers that the PCR ran. Clones were read by immunoSEQ multiplex PCR, and TCRdb kept only the in-frame ones, dropping some. This table holds over 100,000 clones, 78% found once. Germline V CDR1 and CDR2: MDHEN, SYDVKM. The germline V and J ends were trimmed by 1 base and 11 bases, with 11 bases remaining between them. The CDR3 is 12 amino acids. The sequencing input was PBMCs. The rearrangement links TRBV28 to TRBJ1-1, with unresolved D. The TCR sequence derives from a woman younger than 45 in good health and CMV-seropositive. In DNA, the CDR3 is TGTGCCAGCAGTTTATTCTTCGCACAGGCTTTCTTT. Amino acid sequence: CASSLFFAQAFF.